A single sample gave rise to the 24 T cell receptor beta chains below, sequenced in a study of glioma-infiltrating T cells after dendritic cell vaccination. Time point specified: after dendritic cell vaccination, including at tumor progression/relapse. Profiling relied on immunoSEQ multiplex PCR, and the TCRdb table lists in-frame clones only, not all of them. Here the sample spans 45,000 to 60,000 clones, about 86% being singletons. The sequencing used blood, collected after dendritic cell vaccination. The receptor set was obtained from a human donor with glioblastoma.

The rearrangement links TRBV4-1 to TRBJ2-5; tentatively, D is TRBD2 (5 bases). The V end was cut by 4 bases, the J end by 2 bases, with 11 bases between. CDR3 size: 14 residues. Germline V gene data show CDR1 as MGHRA and CDR2 as YSYEKL. CDR3 in amino acids: CASSLRDQQETQYF. CDR3 DNA: TGCGCCAGCAGCCTCCGGGATCAACAAGAGACCCAGTACTTC.

V is TRBV4-1 and J is TRBJ2-1; no definite D call. The germline CDR1 and CDR2 sequences are MGHRA and YSYEKL. The CDR3 has 12 residues. V was trimmed by 0 bases and J by 10 bases, leaving 7 bases between them. CDR3 loop: CASSQDGREQFF. The DNA of the CDR3 is TGCGCCAGCAGCCAAGATGGCAGGGAGCAGTTCTTC.

The chain carries TRBV4-1 and TRBJ2-3, with D perhaps TRBD1 (5 bases). This CDR3 spans 16 amino acids. Per germline, CDR1 MGHRA and CDR2 YSYEKL. Trimming shortened V by 4 bases and J by 5 bases, and 19 bases separated the two germline ends. CDR3 in DNA: TGCGCCAGCAGCCCTCTAGGGCAGGGTGGGAAAGATACGCAGTATTTT. Translated: CASSPLGQGGKDTQYF.

The chain uses TRBV6-5 and TRBJ2-3; no reliable D call. Trimming removed 0 bases at V and 2 bases at J, with 9 bases between. There are 15 residues in the CDR3. CDR1 is MNHEY and CDR2 is SVGAGI in the germline V gene. CDR3 sequence (DNA): TGTGCCAGCAGTTACTCGGGCATCTACACAGATACGCAGTATTTT. Protein product: CASSYSGIYTDTQYF.

The CDR3: CASSEVGGGGVLDNEQFF. CDR3 DNA sequence: TGTGCCAGCAGTGAAGTGGGTGGCGGGGGGGTCCTAGACAATGAGCAGTTCTTC. V and J are TRBV2 and TRBJ2-1, with 9 bases identical to TRBD2. The V segment lost 1 base and the J segment 5 bases; nucleotides outside the gene matches: 12. Germline CDR1 SNHLY, CDR2 FYNNEI. The CDR3 sequence is 18 residues long.

The chain has TRBV5-1 and TRBJ2-5, with 9 bases identical to TRBD1. Looked up from germline, CDR1 is SGHRS and CDR2 is YFSETQ. Trimming took 4 bases from V and 2 from J; bases not matched to a gene: 6. CDR3 length equals 15 residues. The CDR3 loop reads CASSPSTGGQETQYF. The CDR3 coding sequence is TGCGCCAGCAGCCCCTCGACAGGGGGACAAGAGACCCAGTACTTC.

The rearrangement links TRBV7-2 to TRBJ1-3, with D possibly matching TRBD1 (5 bases). Trimming took 3 bases from V and 7 from J, leaving 13 bases between them. The CDR3 loop spans 14 amino acids. Per germline, CDR1 SGHTA and CDR2 FQGNSA. CDR3 residues: CASSLSGEGNTIYF. CDR3 coding DNA: TGTGCCAGCAGCTTGTCGGGGGAGGGGAACACCATATATTTT.

The chain has TRBV19 and TRBJ1-2; weak D call: TRBD1 (5 bases). The CDR3 runs 15 residues. Between the trimmed V and J ends, which lost 6 bases and 2 bases, there was a span of 16 bases. Germline values: CDR1 LNHDA, CDR2 SQIVND (reference sequence). Here the CDR3 reads CASSRAIRGNYGYTF. The CDR3 DNA reads TGTGCCAGTAGCCGAGCAATTAGGGGCAACTATGGCTACACCTTC.

A word on this clone: The sample has other DNA sequences that encode this CDR3 too. The chain recombines TRBV15 with TRBJ2-5; perhaps TRBD2 as D (5 bases). V was pared by 1 base and J by 2 bases, with 8 bases between. The CDR3 totals 14 residues. Germline CDR1 and CDR2: LNHNV and YYDKDF (reference sequence). The CDR3 nucleotides read TGTGCCACCAGCAGAGTTAGCGAACAAGAGACCCAGTACTTC. Its protein is CATSRVSEQETQYF.

The rearrangement uses TRBV20-1 and TRBJ1-1, with 7 bases matching TRBD1. The CDR3 is 11 amino acids. V was pared by 8 bases and J by 6 bases, with 6 bases of the junction left unmatched. Germline assignment: CDR1 DFQATT and CDR2 SNEGSKA (reference sequence). This CDR3 is CSPTQGAEAFF. DNA for the CDR3: TGCAGTCCGACCCAGGGGGCTGAAGCTTTCTTT.

As concerns this clone: The junction departs from the called germline gene at one end, perhaps through a read error. This rearrangement joins TRBV11-2 to TRBJ2-3, with D perhaps matching TRBD2 (5 bases). Germline CDR1 and CDR2: SGHAT and FQNNGV. The CDR3 is 16 amino acids. The chain's CDR3 is CASSLRQGGRADTQYF. The CDR3 coding sequence is TGCGCCAGCAGCCTGAGGCAAGGAGGTCGCGCAGATACGCAGTATTTT.

This clone was counted only a few times. The chain joins TRBV5-5 to TRBJ2-7; 7 nucleotides agree with TRBD2. Germline CDR1 reads SGHKS; CDR2 reads YYEKEE (reference sequence). V dropped 4 bases and J dropped 0; count of bases not matched to a gene: 16. CDR3 length: 18 amino acids. CDR3 region: CASSPRLALQGDSYEQYF. The CDR3 DNA follows: TGTGCCAGCAGCCCCAGACTAGCTTTGCAGGGAGACTCCTACGAGCAGTACTTC.

The V gene is TRBV5-1, the J gene TRBJ1-3, with D hard to call. The V gene's germline CDR1 is SGHRS and CDR2 YFSETQ. Between the trimmed V and J ends, which lost 0 bases and 4 bases, there was a span of 5 bases. This CDR3 spans 13 amino acids. DNA of the CDR3: TGCGCCAGCAGCTTGGCCTCGGGAAACACCATATATTTT. Translating it yields CASSLASGNTIYF.

CDR3 amino acids: CASSVSGIYEQYF. The CDR3 DNA follows: TGCGCCAGCTCGGTGTCAGGAATCTACGAGCAGTACTTC. The chain carries TRBV10-2 and TRBJ2-7; no clear D gene. Germline CDR1 WSHSY, CDR2 SAAADI. Between the trimmed V and J ends, which lost 8 bases and 3 bases, there was a span of 14 bases. This CDR3 has 13 residues.

The chain combines TRBV5-1 with TRBJ1-1; 7 bases agree with TRBD1. Germline assignment: CDR1 SGHRS and CDR2 YFSETQ. This CDR3 is 13 amino acids long. V shed 0 bases and J 6 bases; nucleotides not matched to a gene: 2. The CDR3 loop is CASSLGTGAEAFF. As DNA, the CDR3 is TGCGCCAGCAGCTTGGGAACAGGGGCTGAAGCTTTCTTT.

J is TRBJ2-7 and V is TRBV6-1; D ambiguous. The V and J ends lost 2 bases and 2 bases respectively, with 13 bases between them. The CDR3 has 15 amino acids. The germline CDR1 and CDR2 sequences are MNHNS and SASEGT. CDR3 sequence reads: CASSELTEPPYEQYF. CDR3 nucleotide sequence: TGTGCCAGCAGTGAATTAACAGAACCTCCCTACGAGCAGTACTTC.

The rearrangement uses TRBV9 and TRBJ2-5; 7 bases align to TRBD1. The V segment lost 3 bases and the J segment 5 bases; nucleotides outside the gene matches: 10. CDR3 size: 15 residues. CDR1 is SGDLS, CDR2 YYNGEE, per germline. CDR3 DNA: TGTGCCAGCAGCGCGCAAACAGGGGTTCGGGAGACCCAGTACTTC. Its translation: CASSAQTGVRETQYF. The full variable domain, completed using reference TRBV9 and TRBJ2-5, is DSGVTQTPKHLITATGQRVTLRCSPRSGDLSVYWYQQSLDQGLQFLIQYYNGEERAKGNILERFSAQQFPDLHSELNLSSLELGDSALYFCASSAQTGVRETQYFGPGTRLLVL.

CDR3 nucleotides: TGTGCCAGCAGCTCGGGACTGACTTATGGCTACACCTTC. Translation gives CASSSGLTYGYTF. This chain uses TRBV7-2 with TRBJ1-2; D possibly corresponds to TRBD1 (5 bases). The CDR3 spans 13 residues. The V end lost 4 bases, the J end lost 5 bases, and 11 bases lay between the germline ends. The germline CDR1 and CDR2 sequences are SGHTA and FQGNSA.

V and J are TRBV27 and TRBJ2-1, with TRBD2 matching over 10 bases. Trimming cost V 4 bases and J 9 bases; bases outside gene matches: 9. The CDR3 is 15 residues long. Germline assignment: CDR1 MNHEY and CDR2 SMNVEV (reference sequence). In DNA form, the CDR3 reads TGTGCCAGCAGTTCTGCTCTAGCGGGGGAGCTTGAGCAGTTCTTC. Its protein is CASSSALAGELEQFF.

This chain joins TRBV5-1 and TRBJ2-7; perhaps TRBD1 as D (5 bases). The CDR3 extends over 12 amino acids. Trimming left V 3 bases short and J 3 bases short, with 7 bases between. CDR1 and CDR2 from the germline V gene are SGHRS and YFSETQ. In nucleotides, the CDR3 is TGCGCCAGCAGCTCGGACAACTACGAGCAGTACTTC. This translates into CASSSDNYEQYF.

This chain uses TRBV12-5 with TRBJ1-6, with 7 bases lining up with TRBD1. Germline loops: CDR1 LGHNT, CDR2 FRNRAP. V trimming: 7 bases; J trimming: 10 bases; junction bases outside the gene matches: 16. The CDR3 sequence is 16 residues long. This chain's CDR3 is CASDTGQRYFGSPLHF. In DNA, the CDR3 is TGTGCTAGTGACACGGGACAGCGGTATTTCGGATCACCCCTCCACTTT.

This chain connects TRBV7-2 to TRBJ2-2; D is possibly TRBD2 (5 bases). The CDR3 sequence is 12 residues long. Germline V gives CDR1 SGHTA, CDR2 FQGNSA. The CDR3 DNA reads TGTGCAGAGCGGAAATCTTCCGGGGAGCTGTTTTTT. Amino acid sequence: CAERKSSGELFF. Combining the CDR3 with reference TRBV7-2 and TRBJ2-2 gives the whole variable domain GAGVSQSPSNKVTEKGKDVELRCDPISGHTALYWYRQSLGQGLEFLIYFQGNSAPDKSGLPSDRFSAERTGGSVSTLTIQRTQQEDSAVYLCAERKSSGELFFGEGSRLTVL.

The chain joins TRBV5-4 to TRBJ2-5; D perhaps matches TRBD1 (6 bases). CDR1 SGHNT and CDR2 YYREEE come from the germline V gene (reference sequence). The CDR3 contains 13 residues. Trimming removed 4 bases at V and 2 bases at J, with 9 bases between. In nucleotides, the CDR3 is TGTGCCAGCAGCCCGGGACAACAAGAGACCCAGTACTTC. Encoded protein: CASSPGQQETQYF.

The chain has TRBV9 and TRBJ2-7; 10 bases are shared with TRBD2. This CDR3 contains 16 residues. After removal of 3 bases from V and 2 bases from J, the junction contained 8 bases not matched to a gene. Germline lookup yields CDR1 SGDLS and CDR2 YYNGEE. The CDR3 sequence is CASSERGGISPYEQYF. The CDR3 nucleotides are TGTGCCAGCAGCGAGCGGGGGGGAATATCGCCCTACGAGCAGTACTTC.